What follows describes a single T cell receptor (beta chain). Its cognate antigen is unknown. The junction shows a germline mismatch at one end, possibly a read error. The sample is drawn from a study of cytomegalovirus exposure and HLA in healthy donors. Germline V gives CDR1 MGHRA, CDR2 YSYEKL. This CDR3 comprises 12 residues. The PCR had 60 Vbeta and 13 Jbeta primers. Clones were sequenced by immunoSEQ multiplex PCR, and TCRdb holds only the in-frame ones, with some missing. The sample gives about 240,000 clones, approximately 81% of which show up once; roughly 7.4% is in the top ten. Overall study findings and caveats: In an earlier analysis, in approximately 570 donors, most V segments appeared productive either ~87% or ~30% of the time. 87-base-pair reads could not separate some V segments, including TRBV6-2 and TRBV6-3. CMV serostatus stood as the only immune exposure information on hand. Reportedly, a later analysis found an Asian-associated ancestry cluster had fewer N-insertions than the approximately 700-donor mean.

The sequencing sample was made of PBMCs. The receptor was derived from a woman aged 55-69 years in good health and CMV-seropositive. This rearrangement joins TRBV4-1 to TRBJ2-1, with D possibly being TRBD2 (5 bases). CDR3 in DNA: TGCGCCAGCAGCCTTTTTAGAGGGCCCTCGATCTTC. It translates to CASSLFRGPSIF.